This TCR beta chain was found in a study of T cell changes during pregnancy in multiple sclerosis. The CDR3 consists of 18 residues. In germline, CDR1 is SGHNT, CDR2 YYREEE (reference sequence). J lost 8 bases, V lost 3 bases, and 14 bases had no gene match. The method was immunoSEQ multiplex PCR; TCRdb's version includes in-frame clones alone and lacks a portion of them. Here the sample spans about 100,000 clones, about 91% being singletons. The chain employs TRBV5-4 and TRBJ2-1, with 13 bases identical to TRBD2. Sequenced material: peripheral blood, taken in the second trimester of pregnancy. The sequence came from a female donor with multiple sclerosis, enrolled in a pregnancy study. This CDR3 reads CASSSPLAGGPNRHEQFF. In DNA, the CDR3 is TGTGCCAGCAGCTCCCCACTAGCGGGAGGGCCGAATAGACATGAGCAGTTCTTC.